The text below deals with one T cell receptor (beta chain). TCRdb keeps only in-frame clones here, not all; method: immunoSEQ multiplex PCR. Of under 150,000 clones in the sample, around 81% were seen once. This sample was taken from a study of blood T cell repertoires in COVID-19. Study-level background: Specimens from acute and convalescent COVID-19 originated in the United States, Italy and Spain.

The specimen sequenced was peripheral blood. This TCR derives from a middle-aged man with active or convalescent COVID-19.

CDR3 DNA: TGTGCCAGCAGACAGGGGGCGGTGAACTATGGCTACACCTTC. It encodes CASRQGAVNYGYTF. The rearrangement uses TRBV11-3 and TRBJ1-2; TRBD1 agrees at 9 bases. The CDR3 covers 14 residues. With 6 bases clipped from V and 2 bases from J, the junction kept 4 bases outside the gene matches. Germline V gene lookup returns CDR1 SGHNT and CDR2 YENEEA.